This TCR beta chain was recorded in a study of glioma-infiltrating T cells after dendritic cell vaccination. Whole-study context: Autologous tumor lysate-pulsed dendritic cell vaccination was given between about 2003 and 2012.

TCRdb keeps only in-frame clones here, not all; method: immunoSEQ multiplex PCR. The sample has some 91,000 clones, over 75% seen once. The V end was cut by 3 bases, the J end by 7 bases, with 9 bases between. The CDR3 length is 11 residues. Germline V gene lookup returns CDR1 GTSNPN and CDR2 SVGIG (reference sequence). This clone was seen only once. Time point indicated: after dendritic cell vaccination, including at tumor progression/relapse. Patients had residual fresh-frozen tumor tissue and more than two years of survival data. Isocitrate dehydrogenase mutation was absent in all glioblastoma patients.

The input for sequencing was blood, taken after dendritic cell vaccination. The clonotype comes from a human donor with glioblastoma. V is TRBV30 and J is TRBJ1-1; D remains unclear. The CDR3 DNA reads as TGTGCCTGGAGCGAACAACGTGAAGCTTTCTTT. Translated: CAWSEQREAFF.